The clone carrying this T cell receptor (beta chain) was detected only a few times. What it recognizes is unknown. This sample is drawn from a study of T-cell reconstitution after alpha-beta-depleted transplantation in children. V shed 1 base and J 6 bases; nucleotides not matched to a gene: 6. The CDR3 is 15 residues long. Germline V gene data show CDR1 as MNHEY and CDR2 as SMNVEV (reference sequence). Preparing the TCRbeta library involved the use of unique molecular identifiers. Via MiXCR, TCRdb re-called the PCR reads, giving one row per CDR3 protein. The sample records hundreds of thousands of distinct CDR3 sequences, 8% to 11% being singletons. Overall study results and limits: There were reportedly several hundred expanded graft clones from which alpha-beta T cells came about two months after transplant. T-cell numbers and diversity one year post-transplant derived largely from freshly generated T cells.

This clonotype was sampled from a child aged 2 to 10 with inherited bone marrow failure, due to receive a stem cell transplant. The sample was PBMCs, taken before TCRalphabeta/CD19-depleted stem cell transplant. J is TRBJ2-1 and V is TRBV27; 7 positions agree with TRBD2. In DNA, the CDR3 is TGTGCCAGCAGTTTATGGGCGGGAGCGGGCAATGAGCAGTTCTTC. Its translation is CASSLWAGAGNEQFF.